This passage covers 14 T cell receptor beta chains from one sample sequenced in a study of CD8+ T cells in alopecia areata. The sample's treatment: oral pan-JAK inhibitor, 5-10 mg twice daily. Once RNA had been extracted, it was reverse transcribed into cDNA to act as the sequencing template. Clones were read by immunoSEQ multiplex PCR, and TCRdb kept only the in-frame ones, dropping some. Here the sample spans fewer than 250,000 clones, roughly two fifths being singletons. Specimen: CD4+ T cells sorted from blood, collected at roughly week 36, from a patient treated with tofacitinib. The receptors shown here come from a human donor with alopecia areata.

This clone was detected only a few times. V and J are TRBV30 and TRBJ2-1; 7 bases line up with TRBD2. With V trimmed by 0 bases and J by 8 bases, 10 bases remained unmatched. The germline gives CDR1 GTSNPN, CDR2 SVGIG (reference sequence). CDR3 length equals 15 residues. DNA of the CDR3: TGTGCCTGGAGTGTACCCACGCGGGAGAGCGATGAGCAGTTCTTC. Its translation is CAWSVPTRESDEQFF.

This clone was seen more than once but under ten times. The CDR3 here is CASSSGTDTQYF. The CDR3, as DNA: TGTGCCAGCAGCTCAGGCACAGATACGCAGTATTTT. The rearrangement links TRBV5-4 to TRBJ2-3; D unclear. The V gene's germline CDR1 is SGHNT and CDR2 YYREEE (reference sequence). V dropped 3 bases and J dropped 1 base, with 3 bases sitting between them. The CDR3 extends over 12 amino acids.

The J gene is TRBJ2-7, the V gene TRBV5-1; tentative D call: TRBD2 (6 bases). With 3 bases removed from V and 2 bases from J, the gap between germline ends came to 12 bases. The CDR3 is 14 amino acids. Looked up from germline, CDR1 is SGHRS and CDR2 is YFSETQ. The CDR3 is CASSWGGGPYEQYF. The DNA for the CDR3 is TGCGCCAGCAGCTGGGGAGGCGGCCCCTACGAGCAGTACTTC.

The chain joins TRBV19 to TRBJ1-5; D remains ambiguous. This CDR3 has 12 amino acids. Germline V lookup: CDR1 LNHDA, CDR2 SQIVND (reference sequence). Deletions cut 5 bases from V and 9 bases from J, with 11 bases between. This chain's CDR3 is CASSPQLWPQHF. The CDR3, as DNA: TGTGCCAGTAGTCCCCAGTTATGGCCCCAGCATTTT.

In this sample, this clone turned up a few times. The chain joins TRBV10-3 to TRBJ2-6; 9 nucleotides match TRBD1. The CDR3 length is 17 residues. The germline V gene encodes CDR1 ENHRY and CDR2 SYGVKD. The V segment lost 5 bases and the J segment 1 base; nucleotides outside the gene matches: 6. CDR3 in amino acids: CAISSGTGLSGANVLTF. CDR3 in DNA: TGTGCCATCAGTTCCGGGACAGGGCTGTCTGGGGCCAACGTCCTGACTTTC.

J is TRBJ2-4 and V is TRBV30; D could derive from TRBD1 or TRBD2 (6 bases each). V was trimmed by 2 bases and J by 0 bases, leaving 11 bases between them. Germline V gene data show CDR1 as GTSNPN and CDR2 as SVGIG (reference sequence). This CDR3 comprises 15 residues. The CDR3 here is CAWSWGREAKNIQYF. For the CDR3, the DNA is TGTGCCTGGAGTTGGGGGCGGGAAGCCAAAAACATTCAGTACTTC.

This clone was observed a handful of times. The chain is built from TRBV23-1 and TRBJ1-3; D remains unclear. TRBV23-1 is labeled an ORF, and its function is uncertain. V lost 0 bases and J 4 bases, leaving 7 bases between the germline ends. The CDR3 covers 14 residues. CDR3 region: CASSQSYPGNTIYF. The CDR3 DNA reads TGCGCCAGCAGTCAATCGTACCCCGGAAACACCATATATTTT.

This clone was counted between two and nine times. The chain combines TRBV14 with TRBJ2-5; D perhaps matches TRBD1 (5 bases). Trimming left V 1 base short and J 5 bases short, with 20 bases between. CDR3 length: 17 residues. Germline V gives CDR1 SGHDN, CDR2 FVKESK. DNA for the CDR3: TGTGCCAGCAGCCAAGGACAGAGATCGCGGTCCTGGGAGACCCAGTACTTC. Translating it yields CASSQGQRSRSWETQYF.

A few counts support this clone. The chain employs TRBV9 and TRBJ1-1; 7 bases agree with TRBD1. Germline V gene lookup returns CDR1 SGDLS and CDR2 YYNGEE. J gave up 5 bases and V 4 bases, and 5 bases lay outside the gene matches. The length of the CDR3 is 13 residues. CDR3 amino acids: CASSNTQGTEAFF. The CDR3 DNA follows: TGTGCCAGCAGCAATACACAGGGGACTGAAGCTTTCTTT.

The table lists this clone with a few counts. V is TRBV7-9 and J is TRBJ2-3, with 7 bases that match TRBD1. Losses at the gene ends were 5 bases for V and 4 bases for J; bases not matched to a gene: 6. This CDR3 spans 14 amino acids. CDR1 is SEHNR, CDR2 FQNEAQ, per germline (reference sequence). Written as DNA, the CDR3 is TGTGCCAGCAGCCAGGGGACAGACTCAGATACGCAGTATTTT. This sequence encodes CASSQGTDSDTQYF.

The gene calls are TRBV6-1 and TRBJ1-5, with unresolved D. Germline-derived CDR1 and CDR2 are MNHNS and SASEGT. The CDR3 is 13 residues long. Trimming stripped 2 bases from V and 6 bases from J, with 8 bases between. The CDR3 region is CASSESLVQPQHF. CDR3 DNA sequence: TGTGCCAGCAGTGAATCGTTAGTTCAGCCCCAGCATTTT.

This clone was seen a handful of times. J is TRBJ2-2 and V is TRBV30; 7 nucleotides agree with TRBD2. V dropped 4 bases and J dropped 3; count of bases not matched to a gene: 5. The germline gives CDR1 GTSNPN, CDR2 SVGIG (reference sequence). The CDR3 runs 14 residues. The CDR3 nucleotides are TGTGCCTGGAAGGGCAGCGGGGACACCGGGGAGCTGTTTTTT. This codes for CAWKGSGDTGELFF.

J is TRBJ2-7 and V is TRBV15; D tentatively reads TRBD1 or TRBD2 (5 bases each). CDR1 and CDR2 (germline): LNHNV, YYDKDF (reference sequence). Between the trimmed V and J ends, which lost 0 bases and 5 bases, there was a span of 8 bases. This CDR3 spans 13 amino acids. For the CDR3, the DNA is TGTGCCACCAGCAGAGATGGGGGAAACGAGCAGTACTTC. The encoded protein is CATSRDGGNEQYF.

The chain carries TRBV4-3 and TRBJ1-1, with D hard to call. Germline CDR1 reads LGHNA; CDR2 reads YSLEER. Trimming stripped 2 bases from V and 1 base from J, with 5 bases between. The CDR3 loop spans 13 amino acids. CDR3 amino acids: CASSQIKNTEAFF. CDR3 sequence (DNA): TGCGCCAGCAGCCAAATCAAGAACACTGAAGCTTTCTTT.